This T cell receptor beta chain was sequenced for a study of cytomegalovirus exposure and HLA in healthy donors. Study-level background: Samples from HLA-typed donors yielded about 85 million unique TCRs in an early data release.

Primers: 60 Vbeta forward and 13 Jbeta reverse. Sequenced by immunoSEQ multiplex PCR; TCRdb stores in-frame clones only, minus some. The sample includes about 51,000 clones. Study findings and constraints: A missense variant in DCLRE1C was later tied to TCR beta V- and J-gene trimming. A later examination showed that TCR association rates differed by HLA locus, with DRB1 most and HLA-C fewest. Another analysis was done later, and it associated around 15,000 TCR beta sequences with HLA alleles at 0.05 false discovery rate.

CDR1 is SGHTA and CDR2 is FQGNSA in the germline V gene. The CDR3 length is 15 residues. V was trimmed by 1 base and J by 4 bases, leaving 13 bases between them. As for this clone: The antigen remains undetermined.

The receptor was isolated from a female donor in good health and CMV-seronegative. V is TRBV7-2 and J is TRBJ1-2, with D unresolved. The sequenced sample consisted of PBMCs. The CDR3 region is CASSLGAGGFYGYTF. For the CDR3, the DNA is TGTGCCAGCAGCTTAGGGGCAGGAGGTTTCTATGGCTACACCTTC.